This T cell receptor beta chain was obtained from a study of T cells in tuberculosis. The length of the CDR3 is 18 residues. The V gene's germline CDR1 is SGHVS and CDR2 FQNEAQ. V was cut by 2 bases and J by 0 bases, with 17 bases left in between. Using immunoSEQ multiplex PCR, the repertoire was profiled, and TCRdb retains in-frame clones only, with some absent. Among around 32,000 clones, roughly 95% were seen once, and the ten largest hold roughly 8%. Sequencing was carried out using PBMCs. The genes are TRBV7-8 and TRBJ1-5; no firm D call. This receptor was taken from a donor aged 10 to 29 with latent tuberculosis or without tuberculosis infection. CDR3 residues: CASSLRAGNPTSNQPQHF. For the CDR3, the DNA is TGTGCCAGCAGCTTACGGGCCGGGAACCCAACTAGCAATCAGCCCCAGCATTTT.